These 8 T cell receptor beta chains were all obtained from the same sample, sequenced in a study of blood T cell repertoires in COVID-19. Assay: immunoSEQ multiplex PCR; the TCRdb copy retains only in-frame clones and omits some. The table has fewer than 350,000 clones, around 91% seen once; the top ten hold roughly 8.9%. The specimen was PBMCs or T cells enriched from blood (not recorded which). These receptors all come from a woman in her 40s who had recovered from COVID-19.

V usage is TRBV28 and J usage is TRBJ2-2; the match to TRBD2 covers 11 bases. The V gene end was trimmed by 1 base and the J gene end by 6 bases; junction bases not matched to a gene: 4. The CDR3 runs 16 residues. Germline V gives CDR1 MDHEN, CDR2 SYDVKM. As DNA, the CDR3 is TGTGCCAGCAGTTTATCGCTAGCGGGAGGTTCCGGGGAGCTGTTTTTT. Protein product: CASSLSLAGGSGELFF.

The gene calls are TRBV7-2 and TRBJ2-7, with D perhaps matching TRBD1 (6 bases). With 4 bases removed from V and 1 base from J, the gap between germline ends came to 14 bases. Germline loops: CDR1 SGHTA, CDR2 FQGNSA. The CDR3 has 15 amino acids. The CDR3 loop reads CASSWGGQRSYEQYF. CDR3 bases: TGTGCCAGCAGCTGGGGTGGACAGAGGTCCTACGAGCAGTACTTC.

The V gene is TRBV5-1, the J gene TRBJ2-2, with a tentative D call TRBD1 (5 bases). Trimming removed 3 bases at V and 0 bases at J, with 12 bases between. The CDR3 runs to 16 residues. In germline, CDR1 is SGHRS, CDR2 YFSETQ. CDR3 coding DNA: TGCGCCAGCAGCTCACGACAGAACGCGAACACCGGGGAGCTGTTTTTT. It encodes CASSSRQNANTGELFF. The full variable domain, in which reference TRBV5-1 and TRBJ2-2 provide the parts outside the CDR3, is KAGVTQTPRYLIKTRGQQVTLSCSPISGHRSVSWYQQTPGQGLQFLFEYFSETQRNKGNFPGRFSGRQFSNSRSEMNVSTLELGDSALYLCASSSRQNANTGELFFGEGSRLTVL.

The rearrangement joins TRBV28 to TRBJ2-7; D is ambiguous. This CDR3 has 13 amino acids. Looked up from germline, CDR1 is MDHEN and CDR2 is SYDVKM. Trimming stripped 4 bases from V and 2 bases from J, with 9 bases between. CDR3 DNA: TGTGCCAGCAGTTCACGTCAGACCTACGAGCAGTACTTC. It yields the protein CASSSRQTYEQYF.

As DNA, the CDR3 is TGTGCCAGTAGTATGGGAGGGCCACAGCAGTACTTC. Translation gives CASSMGGPQQYF. The rearrangement uses TRBV19 and TRBJ2-7; 7 bases are shared with TRBD2. The CDR3 has 12 amino acids. V trimming: 3 bases; J trimming: 8 bases; junction bases outside the gene matches: 4. Germline V gene lookup returns CDR1 LNHDA and CDR2 SQIVND (reference sequence).

V and J are TRBV6-5 and TRBJ1-1; D is uncertain. This CDR3 contains 12 residues. CDR1 MNHEY and CDR2 SVGAGI come from the germline V gene. Trimming stripped 5 bases from V and 6 bases from J, with 10 bases between. The CDR3 DNA reads as TGTGCCAGCAGTCGACCGGGTCCTGAAGCTTTCTTT. Translating gives CASSRPGPEAFF.

The rearrangement joins TRBV3-1 (or the pseudogene TRBV3-2) to TRBJ2-5; 8 nucleotides line up with TRBD2. Germline V gives CDR1 LGHDT, CDR2 YNNKEL (reference sequence). V lost 0 bases and J lost 5; bases outside the gene matches: 11. This CDR3 comprises 17 residues. The CDR3 DNA follows: TGTGCCAGCAGCCAAGATCCCGCCGGGGGGGCCGGTGAGACCCAGTACTTC. Amino acids: CASSQDPAGGAGETQYF.

V gene TRBV3-1 (or the pseudogene TRBV3-2) combines with J gene TRBJ2-7, with 14 bases aligning to TRBD2. The CDR3 loop spans 16 amino acids. With V trimmed by 6 bases and J by 6 bases, 10 bases remained unmatched. The germline CDR1 and CDR2 sequences are LGHDT and YNNKEL (reference sequence). CDR3 amino acids: CASRPRLAGGHSEQYF. CDR3 DNA sequence: TGTGCCAGCAGACCCCGACTAGCGGGGGGGCATTCCGAGCAGTACTTC.